The 18 T cell receptor beta chains given below trace back to one sample, sequenced in a study of blood T cells in healthy people across ages. It was with a sample-barcoded 5' primer and a J-beta primer mix that a second PCR of roughly 7 to 12 cycles was run. TCRdb analysed the 5' RACE reads with MiXCR anew, one entry per CDR3 protein. The sample consists of 1.8 million or so distinct CDR3 sequences, approximately 39% of them appearing once. Material: blood. Receptors originate from a human donor in good health.

To note about this clonotype: A junction end diverges from the germline sequence, so it may reflect a read error. The chain has TRBV6-2 or TRBV6-3 and TRBJ1-5, with D unresolved. This CDR3 has 12 residues. Germline-derived CDR1 and CDR2 are MNHEY and SVGEGT. The CDR3 is CASGPTSQSQHF. CDR3 sequence (DNA): TGTGCCAGCGGGCCAACAAGTCAGTCCCAGCATTTT.

In its sample, this clonotype was seen a few times. The rearrangement joins TRBV29-1 to TRBJ2-5, with 10 bases that match TRBD2. The CDR3 has 16 amino acids. From germline, CDR1 is SQVTM and CDR2 ANQGSEA. J was trimmed by 6 bases and V by 3 bases; bases with no gene match: 13. The CDR3 bases are TGCAGCGTTGATCTGGTAGCGGGGGGTAGGAAAAAGACCCAGTACTTC. As protein: CSVDLVAGGRKKTQYF.

The CDR3 loop reads CALGFGSGGPITDTQYF. CDR3 DNA: TGTGCCTTGGGGTTCGGTAGCGGGGGACCCATCACAGATACGCAGTATTTT. V usage is TRBV30 and J usage is TRBJ2-3, with 9 bases aligning to TRBD2. Per the germline V gene, CDR1 is GTSNPN and CDR2 is SVGIG (reference sequence). The CDR3 sequence is 17 residues long. The V and J ends lost 7 bases and 2 bases, in that order; junction bases with no gene match: 16. The entire variable domain, with the rest obtained from reference TRBV30 and TRBJ2-3, is as follows: SQTIHQWPATLVQPVGSPLSLECTVEGTSNPNLYWYRQAAGRGLQLLFYSVGIGQISSEVPQNLSASRPQDRQFILSSKKLLLSDSGFYLCALGFGSGGPITDTQYFGPGTRLTVL.

The gene calls are TRBV9 and TRBJ1-5; a possible D gene is TRBD1 (6 bases). The length of the CDR3 is 14 residues. Germline V gene lookup returns CDR1 SGDLS and CDR2 YYNGEE. The V and J ends lost 3 bases and 5 bases respectively, with 12 bases between them. The CDR3 coding sequence is TGTGCCAGCAGCGGCACAGGGTCTGATCAGCCCCAGCATTTT. This gives the protein CASSGTGSDQPQHF. The full variable domain, rest sourced from reference TRBV9 and TRBJ1-5, is DSGVTQTPKHLITATGQRVTLRCSPRSGDLSVYWYQQSLDQGLQFLIQYYNGEERAKGNILERFSAQQFPDLHSELNLSSLELGDSALYFCASSGTGSDQPQHFGDGTRLSIL.

As regards this clonotype: This may stem from a read error, because a much larger clone lies one nucleotide away. No conserved phenylalanine or tryptophan ends this CDR3, so it is likely a read error. The chain links TRBV6-5 to TRBJ1-2, with D perhaps TRBD1 (5 bases). The CDR3 is 13 amino acids. With 0 bases removed from V and 6 bases from J, the gap between germline ends came to 8 bases. From germline, CDR1 is MNHEY and CDR2 SVGAGI. The DNA for the CDR3 is TGTGCCAGCAGTTACTCAAGGGGAGATGGCTACACCTGC. It translates to CASSYSRGDGYTC.

This clonotype was observed a few times. The chain has TRBV2 and TRBJ1-2; the D is unclear. The CDR3 is made up of 12 amino acids. The V end lost 6 bases, the J end lost 6 bases, and 11 bases lay between the germline ends. The germline CDR1 and CDR2 sequences are SNHLY and FYNNEI. CDR3 bases: TGTGCCAGCAGAACGGAGGCTAATGGCTACACCTTC. Its protein is CASRTEANGYTF.

The table lists this clonotype with a few counts. In DNA, the CDR3 is TGTGCCAGCTACCCCGACAGGGTGGTTGGCGGCTACACCTTC. It is translated as CASYPDRVVGGYTF. This sequence joins TRBV28 and TRBJ1-2, with 7 bases matching TRBD1. CDR3 size: 14 residues. Germline V lookup: CDR1 MDHEN, CDR2 SYDVKM. The junction had 14 bases not matched to a gene; V was cut back by 8 bases and J by 8 bases.

This rearrangement joins TRBV10-3 to TRBJ2-6; 8 bases fit TRBD1. CDR3 size: 17 residues. In germline, CDR1 is ENHRY, CDR2 SYGVKD. With V trimmed by 2 bases and J by 0 bases, 3 bases remained unmatched. In DNA, the CDR3 is TGTGCCATCAGTGAGGACAGGGGTTACTCTGGGGCCAACGTCCTGACTTTC. It translates to CAISEDRGYSGANVLTF.

V usage is TRBV6-1 and J usage is TRBJ2-7; tentative D call: TRBD1 (6 bases). The CDR3 loop spans 15 amino acids. The germline V gene has CDR1 MNHNS and CDR2 SASEGT. V was shortened by 2 bases and J by 4 bases, with 15 bases between the two germline ends. The CDR3 nucleotides read TGTGCCAGCAGTGAATCTCCGCAGGGGTGTTACGAGCAGTACTTC. This codes for CASSESPQGCYEQYF.

The chain recombines TRBV13 with TRBJ2-1; 9 bases match TRBD2. V was clipped by 7 bases and J by 6 bases; unmatched bases: 4. Germline CDR1 is PRHDT and CDR2 is FYEKMQ (reference sequence). The CDR3 is made up of 13 amino acids. The CDR3 sequence is CASTARGGNEQFF. In DNA form, the CDR3 reads TGTGCCAGCACCGCGCGGGGGGGCAATGAGCAGTTCTTC.

The chain is built from TRBV29-1 and TRBJ1-1, with unresolved D. Per the germline V gene, CDR1 is SQVTM and CDR2 is ANQGSEA. V gave up 0 bases and J gave up 0 bases, with 8 bases separating them. This CDR3 spans 14 amino acids. The CDR3 nucleotides read TGCAGCGTTGAAGAGGGCTACATGAACACTGAAGCTTTCTTT. As protein: CSVEEGYMNTEAFF.

This chain joins TRBV20-1 and TRBJ2-7; 9 bases match TRBD2. J gave up 3 bases and V 2 bases, and 5 bases lay outside the gene matches. The germline V gene has CDR1 DFQATT and CDR2 SNEGSKA (reference sequence). The CDR3 totals 14 residues. The CDR3 DNA follows: TGCAGTGCTAGATTGCGGGGGGGCCGCTACGAGCAGTACTTC. Protein: CSARLRGGRYEQYF.

This clonotype was found a few times. This chain uses TRBV7-2 with TRBJ2-4; D could derive from TRBD1 or TRBD2 (5 bases each). The DNA end favors TRBJ2-7, so the J call may be wrong. Germline values: CDR1 SGHTA, CDR2 FQGNSA. CDR3 length equals 15 residues. CDR3 nucleotides: TGTGCCAGCAGCCTCGGGACCGCGGGCTACTACGAGCAGTACTTC. Protein: CASSLGTAGYYEQYF.

The rearrangement uses TRBV2 and TRBJ2-7; D is tentatively TRBD1 or TRBD2 (6 bases each). Germline V gene sequence: CDR1 SNHLY, CDR2 FYNNEI. V dropped 8 bases and J dropped 0 bases, with 11 bases sitting between them. CDR3 length equals 13 residues. CDR3 in DNA: TGTGCCAGCGGCGGGACACACTCCTACGAGCAGTACTTC. This sequence encodes CASGGTHSYEQYF.

This clonotype was counted between two and nine times. The rearrangement links TRBV29-1 to TRBJ2-5, with D possibly TRBD1 on 5 matching bases. The ends were cut back, 2 bases at V and 4 bases at J, with 14 bases in the middle. This CDR3 spans 14 amino acids. The germline V gene has CDR1 SQVTM and CDR2 ANQGSEA. CDR3 region: CSVESQGWGETQYF. The CDR3 nucleotides read TGCAGCGTTGAAAGCCAGGGTTGGGGAGAGACCCAGTACTTC.

To note about this clonotype: A much larger clone differs from this one at a single base, so this may be a read error. The genes are TRBV7-2 and TRBJ2-5, with 7 nucleotides matching TRBD1. CDR3 length: 15 residues. Germline V gives CDR1 SGHTA, CDR2 FQGNSA. CDR3 sequence reads: CAGSLPGQSLRTQYF. CDR3 sequence (DNA): TGTGCCGGCAGCTTACCGGGACAGAGCCTAAGGACCCAGTACTTC.

This rearrangement joins TRBV3-1 to TRBJ2-7; 9 positions agree with TRBD1. The CDR3 contains 15 residues. Germline-derived CDR1 and CDR2 are LGHDT and YNNKEL (reference sequence). Trimming removed 5 bases from V and 3 bases from J; junction bases left unmatched: 8. CDR3 region: CASSSRSGQGYEQYF. The CDR3 DNA sequence: TGTGCCAGCAGCTCACGGTCGGGACAGGGCTACGAGCAGTACTTC.

On this clonotype itself: Mismatch with germline at one junction end may stem from a read error. The chain links TRBV25-1 to TRBJ1-1; D possibly corresponds to TRBD1 (6 bases). CDR1 is MGHDK, CDR2 SYGVNS, per germline. The CDR3 has 15 amino acids. Written as DNA, the CDR3 is TGTGCCAGTAGTGAAATAGGGGGTTTGAACACTGAAGCTTTCTTT. Translation gives CASSEIGGLNTEAFF.